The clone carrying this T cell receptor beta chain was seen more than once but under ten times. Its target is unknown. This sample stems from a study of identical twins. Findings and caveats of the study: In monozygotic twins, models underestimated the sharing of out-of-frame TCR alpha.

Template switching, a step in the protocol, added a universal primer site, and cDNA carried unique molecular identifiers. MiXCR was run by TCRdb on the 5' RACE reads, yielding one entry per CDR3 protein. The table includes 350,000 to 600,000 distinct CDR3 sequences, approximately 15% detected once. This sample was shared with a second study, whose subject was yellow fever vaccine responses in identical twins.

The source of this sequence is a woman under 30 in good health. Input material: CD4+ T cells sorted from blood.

The CDR3: CSARNSGVVYEQYF. As DNA, the CDR3 is TGCAGTGCTAGAAACAGCGGTGTAGTCTACGAGCAGTACTTC. The rearrangement uses TRBV20-1 and TRBJ2-7; possible D gene TRBD2, 5 bases. Germline V gene lookup returns CDR1 DFQATT and CDR2 SNEGSKA (reference sequence). CDR3 size: 14 residues. V gave up 2 bases and J gave up 3 bases, with 14 bases separating them.